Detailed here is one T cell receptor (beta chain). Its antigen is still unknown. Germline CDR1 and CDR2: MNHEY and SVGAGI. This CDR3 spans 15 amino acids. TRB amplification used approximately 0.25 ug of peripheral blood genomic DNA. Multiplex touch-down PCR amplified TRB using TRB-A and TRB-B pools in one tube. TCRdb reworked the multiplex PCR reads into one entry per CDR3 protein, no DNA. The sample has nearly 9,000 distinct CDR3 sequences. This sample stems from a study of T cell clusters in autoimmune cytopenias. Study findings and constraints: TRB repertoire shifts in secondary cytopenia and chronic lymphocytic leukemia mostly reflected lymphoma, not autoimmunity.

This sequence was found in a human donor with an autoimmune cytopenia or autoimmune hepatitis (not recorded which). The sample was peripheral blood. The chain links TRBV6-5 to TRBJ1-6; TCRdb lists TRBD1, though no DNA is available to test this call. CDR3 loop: CASSYSVQGNSPLHF.